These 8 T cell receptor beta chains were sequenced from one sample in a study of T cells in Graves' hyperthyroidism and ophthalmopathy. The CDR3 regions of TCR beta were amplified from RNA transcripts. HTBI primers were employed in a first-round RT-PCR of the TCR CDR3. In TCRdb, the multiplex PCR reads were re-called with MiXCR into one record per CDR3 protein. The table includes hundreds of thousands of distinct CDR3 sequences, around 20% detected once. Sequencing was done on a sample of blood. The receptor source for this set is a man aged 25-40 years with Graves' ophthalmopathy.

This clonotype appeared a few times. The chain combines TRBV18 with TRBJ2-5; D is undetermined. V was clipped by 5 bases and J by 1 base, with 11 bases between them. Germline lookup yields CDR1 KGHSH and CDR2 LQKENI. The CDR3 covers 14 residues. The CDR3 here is CASSSRDSQETQYF. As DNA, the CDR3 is TGTGCCAGCTCATCAAGGGATTCCCAAGAGACCCAGTACTTC.

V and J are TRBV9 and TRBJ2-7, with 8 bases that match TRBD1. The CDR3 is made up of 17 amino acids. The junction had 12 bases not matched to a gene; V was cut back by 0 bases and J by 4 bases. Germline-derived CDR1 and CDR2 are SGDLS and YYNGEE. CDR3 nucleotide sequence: TGTGCCAGCAGCGTAGGCGGACAGGGTATAGAAGTTTACGAGCAGTACTTC. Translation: CASSVGGQGIEVYEQYF.

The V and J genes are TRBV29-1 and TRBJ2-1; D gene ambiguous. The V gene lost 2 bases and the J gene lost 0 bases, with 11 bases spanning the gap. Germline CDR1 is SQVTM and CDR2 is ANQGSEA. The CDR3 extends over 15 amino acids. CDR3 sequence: CSVEFEVNSYNEQFF. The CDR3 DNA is TGCAGCGTTGAATTCGAGGTCAACTCCTACAATGAGCAGTTCTTC.

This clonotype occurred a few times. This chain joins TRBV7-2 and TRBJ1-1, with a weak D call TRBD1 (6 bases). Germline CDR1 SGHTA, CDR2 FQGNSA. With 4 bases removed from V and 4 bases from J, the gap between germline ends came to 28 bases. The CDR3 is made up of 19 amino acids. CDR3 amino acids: CASSWDPGLSFEGGTEAFF. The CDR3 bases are TGTGCCAGCAGCTGGGACCCGGGCCTATCTTTCGAGGGGGGCACTGAAGCTTTCTTT.

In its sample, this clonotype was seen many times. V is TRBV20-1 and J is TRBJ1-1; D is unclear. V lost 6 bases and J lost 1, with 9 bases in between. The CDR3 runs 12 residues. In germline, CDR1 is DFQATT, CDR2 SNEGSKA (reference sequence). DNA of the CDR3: TGCAGTGCCGCCCCAGGGAACACTGAAGCTTTCTTT. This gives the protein CSAAPGNTEAFF.

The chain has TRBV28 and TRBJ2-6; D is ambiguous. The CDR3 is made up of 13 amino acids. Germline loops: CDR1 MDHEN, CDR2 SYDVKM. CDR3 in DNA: TGTGCGGCTTTGGAGTCTGGGGCCAACGTCCTGACTTTC. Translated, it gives CAALESGANVLTF.

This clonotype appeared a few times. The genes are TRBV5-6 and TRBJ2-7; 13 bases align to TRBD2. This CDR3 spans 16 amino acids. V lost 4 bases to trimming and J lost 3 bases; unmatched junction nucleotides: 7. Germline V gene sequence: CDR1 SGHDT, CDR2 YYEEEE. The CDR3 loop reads CASSLGLAGVYYEQYF. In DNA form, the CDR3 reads TGTGCCAGCAGCCTAGGACTAGCGGGAGTCTACTACGAGCAGTACTTC.

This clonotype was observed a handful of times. The CDR3 DNA sequence: TGTGCCAGCAGCCACATCGACAGGGGGTCGGCTTTCTTT. This translates into CASSHIDRGSAFF. The chain is built from TRBV7-9 and TRBJ1-1; 9 bases are shared with TRBD1. The CDR3 contains 13 residues. Germline V gives CDR1 SEHNR, CDR2 FQNEAQ (reference sequence). V was pared by 5 bases and J by 11 bases, with 9 bases of the junction left unmatched.